The 15 T cell receptor beta chains in this list originate from one sample, sequenced in a study of shared clonotypes between healthy human individuals (TCRdb year 2020). The library was generated by the immunoSEQ multiplex PCR assay. TCRdb took this table from immuneACCESS and kept in-frame rearrangements with V and J called. Such tables lack part of the clones; where checked against another copy, unresolved V genes explain under half of the gap, and the rest is unexplained. Recorded for this sample are millions of clones; approximately 93% of them occurred a single time. Together, the top ten hold 0.39% of the sample. The sequencing sample was made of naive CD4+ T cells from PBMCs. The sample's cell subset or site label is to be understood as: CD45RA+ positively selected. The receptors come from a man in his late teens or twenties in good health. Some clones in this sample may be carry-over from other donors' samples.

The V and J genes are TRBV6-1 and TRBJ2-3, with TRBD2 matching 7 bases. Germline CDR1 MNHNS, CDR2 SASEGT. The CDR3 consists of 16 residues. V was clipped by 0 bases and J by 5 bases; unmatched bases: 8. In DNA form, the CDR3 reads TGTGCCAGCAGTGAAGCGGCGCGGGAGTTCCAAGATACGCAGTATTTT. Translation: CASSEAAREFQDTQYF.

This clone was seen only once. The chain carries TRBV5-1 and TRBJ1-2; D is undetermined. There are 14 residues in the CDR3. V was cut by 0 bases and J by 4 bases, with 10 bases left in between. Germline CDR1 reads SGHRS; CDR2 reads YFSETQ. This CDR3 reads CASSLAFASYGYTF. The CDR3 DNA is TGCGCCAGCAGCTTGGCCTTCGCGTCCTATGGCTACACCTTC.

Concerning this clone itself: The same CDR3 arises from other DNA sequences in this sample as well. The V gene is TRBV20-1, the J gene TRBJ2-7; no firm D call. Between the trimmed V and J ends, which lost 5 bases and 0 bases, there was a span of 5 bases. This CDR3 has 11 amino acids. The V gene's germline CDR1 is DFQATT and CDR2 SNEGSKA (reference sequence). The DNA for the CDR3 is TGCAGTGCTTCTAGCTCCTACGAGCAGTACTTC. Encoded protein: CSASSSYEQYF.

The chain uses TRBV25-1 and TRBJ1-1; D call uncertain. In germline, CDR1 is MGHDK, CDR2 SYGVNS. Deletions cut 7 bases from V and 0 bases from J, with 12 bases between. CDR3 size: 14 residues. The chain's CDR3 is CASIGWGMNTEAFF. In nucleotides, the CDR3 is TGTGCCAGCATTGGTTGGGGAATGAACACTGAAGCTTTCTTT.

This sequence joins TRBV7-3 and TRBJ1-4, with D unresolved. This CDR3 region has 12 residues. Germline CDR1 reads SGHTA; CDR2 reads FQGTGA. The V gene lost 5 bases and the J gene lost 6 bases, with 7 bases spanning the gap. The CDR3 nucleotides are TGTGCCAGCAGCCGCCGGGATGAAAAACTGTTTTTT. Its translation is CASSRRDEKLFF.

The chain couples TRBV7-9 to TRBJ2-7; TRBD1 aligns across 8 bases. Germline V CDR1 and CDR2: SEHNR, FQNEAQ (reference sequence). The CDR3 runs to 13 residues. V lost 5 bases and J lost 4; bases outside the gene matches: 4. This chain's CDR3 is CASSPTGEYEQYF. The DNA for the CDR3 is TGTGCCAGCAGCCCGACAGGGGAATACGAGCAGTACTTC.

The chain combines TRBV11-3 with TRBJ2-7; D remains unclear. CDR3 length equals 13 residues. Trimming cost V 4 bases and J 0 bases, with 7 bases left between them. CDR1 SGHNT and CDR2 YENEEA come from the germline V gene. The CDR3 here is CASSYSGSYEQYF. The CDR3 coding sequence is TGTGCCAGCAGCTATTCGGGCTCCTACGAGCAGTACTTC.

The J gene is TRBJ2-5, the V gene TRBV30, with a tentative D call TRBD2 (5 bases). Germline assignment: CDR1 GTSNPN and CDR2 SVGIG (reference sequence). This CDR3 is 14 amino acids long. CDR3 coding DNA: TGTGCGTACAGCGGCGGGCCCGTCCAAGAGACCCAGTACTTC. Translated: CAYSGGPVQETQYF.

V is TRBV19 and J is TRBJ1-5, with TRBD1 matching 10 bases. After removal of 6 bases from V and 7 bases from J, the junction contained 12 bases not matched to a gene. The germline gives CDR1 LNHDA, CDR2 SQIVND (reference sequence). The CDR3 is 16 residues long. Here the CDR3 DNA reads TGTGCCAGTAGATCACCGACAGGGGGCGCTTGGCAGCCCCAGCATTTT. Encoded protein: CASRSPTGGAWQPQHF.

The gene calls are TRBV28 and TRBJ2-7; 8 nucleotides agree with TRBD2. The V and J ends lost 2 bases and 2 bases, in that order; junction bases with no gene match: 14. The CDR3 contains 18 residues. Germline CDR1 is MDHEN and CDR2 is SYDVKM. The CDR3 spells CASSLPDPRAGGPYEQYF. The CDR3, as DNA: TGTGCCAGCAGTTTACCCGACCCCCGCGCGGGAGGACCCTACGAGCAGTACTTC.

This chain connects TRBV9 to TRBJ1-1; no clear D. Germline V CDR1 and CDR2: SGDLS, YYNGEE. This CDR3 is 15 amino acids long. Trimming stripped 4 bases from V and 2 bases from J, with 15 bases between. The CDR3 DNA is TGTGCCAGCAGCCCCGGCCGGCTAACCAACACTGAAGCTTTCTTT. Protein product: CASSPGRLTNTEAFF. The variable domain in full, completed from reference TRBV9 and TRBJ1-1, reads DSGVTQTPKHLITATGQRVTLRCSPRSGDLSVYWYQQSLDQGLQFLIQYYNGEERAKGNILERFSAQQFPDLHSELNLSSLELGDSALYFCASSPGRLTNTEAFFGQGTRLTVV.

This clone was counted between two and nine times. The chain employs TRBV2 and TRBJ2-7; 7 positions match TRBD1. This CDR3 has 12 residues. The trim removed 4 bases at V and 5 bases at J, leaving 2 bases unmatched. Germline loops: CDR1 SNHLY, CDR2 FYNNEI. The CDR3: CASSGQGHEQYF. For the CDR3, the DNA is TGTGCCAGCAGTGGACAGGGCCACGAGCAGTACTTC.

The chain employs TRBV28 and TRBJ2-3; the match to TRBD1 covers 7 bases. This CDR3 comprises 12 residues. V gave up 6 bases and J gave up 4 bases; unmatched junction bases: 1. Germline V gives CDR1 MDHEN, CDR2 SYDVKM. Here the CDR3 DNA reads TGTGCCAGCAGAACAGGGGCAGATACGCAGTATTTT. It specifies CASRTGADTQYF.

The chain combines TRBV5-4 with TRBJ2-4; D may match TRBD1 or TRBD2 (5 bases each). The V and J ends lost 0 bases and 10 bases respectively, with 14 bases between them. Germline CDR1 reads SGHNT; CDR2 reads YYREEE (reference sequence). The CDR3 runs 14 residues. Here the CDR3 reads CASSLGAGSGIQYF. The CDR3 bases are TGTGCCAGCAGCTTGGGGGCAGGGAGTGGGATTCAGTACTTC.

This chain uses TRBV21-1 with TRBJ2-2. TRBV21-1 is a pseudogene locus. CDR3 size: 18 residues. The CDR3 loop reads CASSTNWQDGANTGELFF. The DNA for the CDR3 is TGTGCCAGCAGCACGAACTGGCAGGACGGCGCGAACACCGGGGAGCTGTTTTTT.